A single sample gave rise to the 18 T cell receptor beta chains below, sequenced in a study of shared clonotypes between healthy human individuals. Here immunoSEQ multiplex PCR was the method, and the copy in TCRdb shows in-frame clones only, minus some. The table includes about 680,000 clones, around 73% detected once. What was sequenced was memory CD4+ T cells sorted from blood. Sample subset: CD45RA-negative fraction. These receptor sequences come from a woman between 25 and 40 years old in good health.

The chain uses TRBV4-2 and TRBJ1-2, with a weak D call TRBD1 (6 bases). Germline V gene data show CDR1 as LGHNA and CDR2 as YNFKEQ. This CDR3 has 16 residues. The V end lost 0 bases, the J end lost 0 bases, and 11 bases lay between the germline ends. CDR3 sequence reads: CASSQEVGGPNYGYTF. DNA of the CDR3: TGTGCCAGCAGCCAAGAGGTCGGGGGCCCTAACTATGGCTACACCTTC.

The chain recombines TRBV27 with TRBJ2-1, with D perhaps given as TRBD1 or TRBD2 (5 bases each). Trimming removed 4 bases at V and 9 bases at J, with 16 bases between. This CDR3 comprises 14 residues. CDR1 MNHEY and CDR2 SMNVEV come from the germline V gene (reference sequence). The CDR3 coding sequence is TGTGCCAGCAGTTCCCCCTCCCTGGGGGTTGAGCAGTTCTTC. This codes for CASSSPSLGVEQFF.

This clone appeared a few times. The chain has TRBV27 and TRBJ2-3; 10 nucleotides align to TRBD2. This CDR3 has 21 residues. The J segment lost 4 bases and the V segment lost 0 bases, leaving 19 bases of the junction unmatched. CDR1 and CDR2 from the germline V gene are MNHEY and SMNVEV (reference sequence). The CDR3 sequence: CASSLSGLSSGRRRAADTQYF. The CDR3 region has the DNA TGTGCCAGCAGTTTATCGGGCCTTTCTAGCGGGAGACGGAGGGCGGCAGATACGCAGTATTTT.

J is TRBJ2-1 and V is TRBV5-1, with D maybe TRBD2 (5 bases). Trimming shortened V by 4 bases and J by 7 bases, and 15 bases separated the two germline ends. The CDR3 is 14 amino acids. The V gene's germline CDR1 is SGHRS and CDR2 YFSETQ. The CDR3 region is CASSPTQRANEQFF. The CDR3 DNA follows: TGCGCCAGCAGCCCGACCCAGAGGGCTAATGAGCAGTTCTTC.

This clone has just a few counts. This CDR3 is CASSTGGTQYF. CDR3 bases: TGTGCCAGTAGTACCGGGGGGACCCAGTACTTC. The chain carries TRBV19 and TRBJ2-5; TRBD2 might be the D (6 bases). The CDR3 runs 11 residues. Germline CDR1 is LNHDA and CDR2 is SQIVND (reference sequence). Trimming took off 4 bases at V and 7 bases at J, with 7 bases between the two ends.

The chain links TRBV5-1 to TRBJ2-5; 13 nucleotides match TRBD2. The CDR3 has 17 residues. Unmatched junction bases numbered 9, after V lost 3 bases and J lost 4 bases. Per the germline V gene, CDR1 is SGHRS and CDR2 is YFSETQ. CDR3 residues: CASSSPGLAGKIETQYF. Here the CDR3 DNA reads TGCGCCAGCAGCTCGCCGGGACTAGCGGGAAAGATAGAGACCCAGTACTTC.

The chain recombines TRBV19 with TRBJ2-7; a possible D gene is TRBD2 (5 bases). This CDR3 has 14 residues. V shed 4 bases and J shed 4 bases, with 14 bases lying between them. The V gene's germline CDR1 is LNHDA and CDR2 SQIVND (reference sequence). CDR3 loop: CASSSQRQTYEQYF. The DNA for the CDR3 is TGTGCCAGTAGTAGCCAGCGGCAAACATACGAGCAGTACTTC.

This chain joins TRBV10-3 and TRBJ2-5; D assignment may be TRBD1 or TRBD2 (5 bases each). This CDR3 contains 15 residues. V dropped 0 bases and J dropped 7 bases, with 15 bases sitting between them. Germline V gives CDR1 ENHRY, CDR2 SYGVKD. CDR3 sequence reads: CAISESTDPGATQYF. For the CDR3, the DNA is TGTGCCATCAGTGAGTCGACGGACCCCGGGGCGACCCAGTACTTC.

Comments on this clone: This sample includes further DNA sequences coding for the same CDR3. The V gene is TRBV5-1, the J gene TRBJ2-1; D call uncertain. Trimming stripped 2 bases from V and 7 bases from J, with 4 bases between. Germline assignment: CDR1 SGHRS and CDR2 YFSETQ. The CDR3 spans 11 residues. The CDR3 sequence: CASSFINEQFF. In nucleotides, the CDR3 is TGCGCCAGCAGCTTTATAAATGAGCAGTTCTTC.

The genes are TRBV2 and TRBJ1-1, with D unresolved. The CDR3 spans 11 residues. Germline V CDR1 and CDR2: SNHLY, FYNNEI. V lost 10 bases to trimming and J lost 2 bases, with 8 bases between them. The CDR3 loop is CATRQNTEAFF. The CDR3 region has the DNA TGTGCCACACGCCAAAACACTGAAGCTTTCTTT.

The chain has TRBV2 and TRBJ2-2; TRBD1 is a possible D gene (6 bases). Between the trimmed V and J ends, which lost 5 bases and 4 bases, there was a span of 14 bases. The CDR3 is 15 amino acids. Germline CDR1 SNHLY, CDR2 FYNNEI. CDR3 sequence: CASSPPGVSTGELFF. The CDR3 DNA is TGTGCCAGCAGTCCCCCAGGGGTGTCCACCGGGGAGCTGTTTTTT.

The chain is built from TRBV5-4 and TRBJ2-7, with D perhaps matching TRBD1 or TRBD2 (6 bases each). Germline V gene sequence: CDR1 SGHNT, CDR2 YYREEE (reference sequence). The V end was cut by 4 bases, the J end by 7 bases, with 12 bases between. The CDR3 covers 12 residues. This CDR3 reads CASSLGGREQYF. The CDR3 DNA follows: TGTGCCAGCAGCCTAGGGGGGAGGGAGCAGTACTTC.

This sequence joins TRBV11-1 and TRBJ1-1; D is unclear. The germline V and J ends were trimmed by 1 base and 1 base, with 7 bases remaining between them. Germline loops: CDR1 SGHAT, CDR2 FQDESV (reference sequence). The CDR3 extends over 14 amino acids. The CDR3: CASSLDPGNTEAFF. The CDR3 DNA reads as TGTGCCAGCAGCTTAGACCCTGGGAACACTGAAGCTTTCTTT.

This clone appeared once. The CDR3 is CASSLAGREETQYF. The CDR3 DNA sequence: TGTGCCAGCAGCTTAGCTGGGAGGGAGGAGACCCAGTACTTC. V is TRBV7-6 and J is TRBJ2-5; 7 bases map to TRBD2. This CDR3 contains 14 residues. Looked up from germline, CDR1 is SGHVS and CDR2 is FNYEAQ. V lost 0 bases and J lost 5; bases outside the gene matches: 3.

A note on this clone: A clone one base away is much larger, so this may be a read error. The chain couples TRBV7-3 to TRBJ1-1; 8 bases are a match to TRBD1. Trimming removed 4 bases from V and 1 base from J; junction bases left unmatched: 2. The CDR3 loop spans 14 amino acids. CDR1 SGHTA and CDR2 FQGTGA come from the germline V gene. The CDR3 DNA reads TGTGCCAGCAGCTCGGGACAGGAGAACACTGAAGCTTTCTTT. This encodes CASSSGQENTEAFF.

The chain recombines TRBV10-3 with TRBJ2-7; weak D call: TRBD2 (6 bases). The CDR3 extends over 13 amino acids. Trimming took off 10 bases at V and 3 bases at J, with 16 bases between the two ends. Germline V gene lookup returns CDR1 ENHRY and CDR2 SYGVKD. CDR3 nucleotides: TGTGCCACCCAGTCCAGCGGGCTCTACGAGCAGTACTTC. Its protein is CATQSSGLYEQYF.

The V gene is TRBV28, the J gene TRBJ2-2; D is unclear. CDR3 length: 16 residues. V gave up 4 bases and J gave up 0 bases, with 12 bases separating them. Germline V gene lookup returns CDR1 MDHEN and CDR2 SYDVKM. CDR3 DNA: TGTGCCAGCAGTTCCGAGCTGAATGCGAACACCGGGGAGCTGTTTTTT. This encodes CASSSELNANTGELFF.

The chain recombines TRBV7-9 with TRBJ2-1; D unclear. CDR1 is SEHNR, CDR2 FQNEAQ, per germline (reference sequence). There are 14 residues in the CDR3. Between the trimmed V and J ends, which lost 1 base and 8 bases, there was a span of 12 bases. The chain's CDR3 is CASSLVGSLDEQFF. The CDR3 coding sequence is TGTGCCAGCAGCTTAGTAGGGTCCCTGGATGAGCAGTTCTTC.